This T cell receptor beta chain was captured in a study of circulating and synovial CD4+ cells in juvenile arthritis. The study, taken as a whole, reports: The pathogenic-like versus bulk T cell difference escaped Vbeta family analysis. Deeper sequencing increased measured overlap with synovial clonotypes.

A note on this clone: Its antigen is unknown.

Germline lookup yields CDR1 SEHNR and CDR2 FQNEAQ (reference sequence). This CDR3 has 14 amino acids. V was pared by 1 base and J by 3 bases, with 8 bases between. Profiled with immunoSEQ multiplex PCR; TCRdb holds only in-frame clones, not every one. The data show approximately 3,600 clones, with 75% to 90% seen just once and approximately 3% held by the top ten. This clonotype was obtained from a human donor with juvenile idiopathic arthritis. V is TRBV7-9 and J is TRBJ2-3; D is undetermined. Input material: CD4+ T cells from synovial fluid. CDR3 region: CASSLGTQTDTQYF. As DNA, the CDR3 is TGTGCCAGCAGCTTAGGAACCCAGACAGATACGCAGTATTTT.